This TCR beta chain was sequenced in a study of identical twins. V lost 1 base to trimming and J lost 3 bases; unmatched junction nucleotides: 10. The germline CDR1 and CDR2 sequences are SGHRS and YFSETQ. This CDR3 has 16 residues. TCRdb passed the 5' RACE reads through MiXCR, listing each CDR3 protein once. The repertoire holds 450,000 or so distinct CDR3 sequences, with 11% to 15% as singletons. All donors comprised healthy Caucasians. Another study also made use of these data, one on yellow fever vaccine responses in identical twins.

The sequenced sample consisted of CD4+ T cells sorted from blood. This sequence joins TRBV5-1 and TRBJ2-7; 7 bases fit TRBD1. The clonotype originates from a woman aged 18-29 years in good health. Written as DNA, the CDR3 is TGCGCCAGCAGCTTGTCCCGGACAGGATCTAGCTACGAGCAGTACTTC. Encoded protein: CASSLSRTGSSYEQYF.